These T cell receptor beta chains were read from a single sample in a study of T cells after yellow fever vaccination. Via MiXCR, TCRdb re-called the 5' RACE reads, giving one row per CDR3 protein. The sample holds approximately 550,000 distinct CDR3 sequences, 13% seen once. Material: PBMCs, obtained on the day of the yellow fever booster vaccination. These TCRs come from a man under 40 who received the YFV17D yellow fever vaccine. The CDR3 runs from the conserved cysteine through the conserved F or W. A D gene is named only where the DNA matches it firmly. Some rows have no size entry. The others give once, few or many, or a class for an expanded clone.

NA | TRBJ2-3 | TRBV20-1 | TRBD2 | CSARGLAGKDTQYF | TGCAGTGCTAGAGGACTAGCGGGAAAAGATACGCAGTATTTT
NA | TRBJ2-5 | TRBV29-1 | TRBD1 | CSVGTGSETQYF | TGCAGCGTAGGGACAGGGAGTGAGACCCAGTACTTC
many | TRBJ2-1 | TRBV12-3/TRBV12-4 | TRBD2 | CASTLSGSQFEQFF | TGTGCCAGCACCCTTAGCGGGAGTCAGTTTGAGCAGTTCTTC
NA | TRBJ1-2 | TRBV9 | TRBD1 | CASSVGTGNGYTF | TGTGCCAGCAGCGTGGGGACAGGGAATGGCTACACCTTC
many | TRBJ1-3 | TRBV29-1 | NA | CSVDGSGNTIYF | TGCAGCGTTGATGGGTCCGGAAACACCATATATTTT
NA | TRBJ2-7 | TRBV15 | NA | CATSSSASSYEQYF | TGTGCCACCTCCTCGTCAGCTAGCTCCTACGAGCAGTACTTC
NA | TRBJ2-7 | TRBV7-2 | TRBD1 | CASTAGTGLYEQYF | TGTGCCAGCACCGCCGGGACAGGGCTCTACGAGCAGTACTTC
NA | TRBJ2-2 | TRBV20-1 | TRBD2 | CSAKQGTSGRHTNTGELFF | TGCAGCGCTAAACAGGGGACTAGCGGGAGGCATACGAACACCGGGGAGCTGTTTTTT
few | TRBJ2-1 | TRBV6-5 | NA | CASSYGQTQQFF | TGTGCCAGCAGTTACGGGCAAACCCAGCAGTTCTTC
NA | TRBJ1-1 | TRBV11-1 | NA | CASSFTVSEVEGGNTEAFF | TGTGCCAGCAGCTTCACAGTCTCGGAGGTGGAGGGAGGGAACACTGAAGCTTTCTTT
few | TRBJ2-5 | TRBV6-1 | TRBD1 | CASHRGETQYF | TGTGCCAGCCACAGGGGAGAGACCCAGTACTTC
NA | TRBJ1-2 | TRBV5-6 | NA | CASRADYGYTF | TGTGCCAGCAGGGCGGACTATGGCTACACCTTC
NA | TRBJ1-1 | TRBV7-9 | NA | CASSSQGPAEAFF | TGTGCCAGCAGCTCCCAGGGCCCGGCTGAAGCTTTCTTT
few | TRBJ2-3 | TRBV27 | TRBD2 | CASSSRTSVSFTDTQYF | TGTGCCAGCAGTTCCCGGACTAGCGTCAGTTTCACAGATACGCAGTATTTT
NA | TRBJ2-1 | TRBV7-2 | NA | CASSFFSGVARGNEQFF | TGTGCCAGCAGCTTTTTTTCTGGAGTAGCCCGAGGAAATGAGCAGTTCTTC
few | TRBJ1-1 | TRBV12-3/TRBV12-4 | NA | CASSNSYEAFF | TGTGCCAGCAGCAATTCATATGAAGCTTTCTTT
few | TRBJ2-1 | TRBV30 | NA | CALGQGYNEQFF | TGTGCCTTGGGCCAGGGGTACAATGAGCAGTTCTTC
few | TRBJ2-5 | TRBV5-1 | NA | CASSLFGEETQYF | TGCGCCAGCAGCTTGTTCGGGGAAGAGACCCAGTACTTC
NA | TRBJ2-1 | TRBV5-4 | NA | CASSLVGGAEQFF | TGTGCCAGCAGCTTGGTGGGGGGAGCGGAGCAGTTCTTC
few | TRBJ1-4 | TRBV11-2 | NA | CASHAGIAEKLFF | TGTGCCAGCCATGCGGGTATTGCTGAAAAACTGTTTTTT
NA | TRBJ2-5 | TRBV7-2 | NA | CASSLWPGETQYF | TGTGCCAGCAGCTTATGGCCTGGGGAGACCCAGTACTTC
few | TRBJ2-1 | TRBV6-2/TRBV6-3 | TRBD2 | CASRLGLAVNEQFF | TGTGCCAGCCGGTTGGGACTAGCGGTCAATGAGCAGTTCTTC
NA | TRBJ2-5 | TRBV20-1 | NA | CSARDHEGGKTQYF | TGCAGTGCTAGAGATCATGAAGGGGGAAAGACCCAGTACTTC
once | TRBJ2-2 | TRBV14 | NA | CASSPLGTTPGELFF | TGTGCCAGCAGCCCCCTAGGAACCACCCCCGGGGAGCTGTTTTTT
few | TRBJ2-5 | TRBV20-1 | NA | CSAPNRVEQTQYF | TGCAGTGCCCCGAACAGGGTAGAACAGACCCAGTACTTC
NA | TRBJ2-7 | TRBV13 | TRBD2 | CASSSRGRGYEQYF | TGTGCCAGCAGCTCTCGCGGGAGGGGCTACGAGCAGTACTTC
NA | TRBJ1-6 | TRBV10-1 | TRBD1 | CASPDRGISPLHF | TGCGCCAGTCCCGACAGGGGGATTTCACCCCTCCACTTT
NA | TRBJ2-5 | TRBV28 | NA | CASSSSASGRSRETQCF | NA
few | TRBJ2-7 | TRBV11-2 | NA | CASSTSGHPTYEQYF | TGTGCCAGCAGCACCTCGGGACATCCCACCTACGAGCAGTACTTC